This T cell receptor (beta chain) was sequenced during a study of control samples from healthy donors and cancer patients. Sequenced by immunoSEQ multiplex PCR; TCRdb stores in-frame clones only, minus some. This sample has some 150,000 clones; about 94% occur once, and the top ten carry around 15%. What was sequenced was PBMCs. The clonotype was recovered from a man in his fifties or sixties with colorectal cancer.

Here the CDR3 reads CASSFQGTTYNEQFF. The DNA of the CDR3 is TGTGCCAGCAGTTTTCAGGGAACCACCTACAATGAGCAGTTCTTC. V and J are TRBV6-2 or TRBV6-3 and TRBJ2-1, with a possible D match to TRBD1 (5 bases). Deletions cut 4 bases from V and 2 bases from J, with 12 bases between. The CDR3 consists of 15 residues. Germline CDR1 reads MNHEY; CDR2 reads SVGEGT.